This TCR beta chain came from a study of cytomegalovirus exposure and HLA in healthy donors. Findings and caveats of the study: A subsequent analysis found that TCR clusters from the first cohort also tended to co-occur in the roughly 120 validation repertoires, with about 94% of cluster scores above 0. Most observed TCR sequences were rare, whereas some public TCRs were detected in many donors. The listing of 160 or so TCR beta chains classed them as cytomegalovirus-associated.

The V gene's germline CDR1 is SGHVS and CDR2 FNYEAQ. This CDR3 is 14 amino acids long. Note on this clone: What it recognizes is unknown. An end of the junction does not agree with germline; a read error may underlie this.

Sequencing was performed with immunoSEQ multiplex PCR; in TCRdb, only in-frame clones are kept and a portion is missing. The sample includes roughly 330,000 clones, around 87% seen only once; the top ten take roughly 1.1%. What was sequenced was PBMCs. The TCR comes from a woman in her 30s in good health and CMV-seropositive. The chain employs TRBV7-6 and TRBJ2-7; D perhaps matches TRBD2 (5 bases). Here the CDR3 DNA reads TGTGCCAGCAGCGTAAGGGCTAGCTCCGACGAGCAGTACTTC. Protein product: CASSVRASSDEQYF.